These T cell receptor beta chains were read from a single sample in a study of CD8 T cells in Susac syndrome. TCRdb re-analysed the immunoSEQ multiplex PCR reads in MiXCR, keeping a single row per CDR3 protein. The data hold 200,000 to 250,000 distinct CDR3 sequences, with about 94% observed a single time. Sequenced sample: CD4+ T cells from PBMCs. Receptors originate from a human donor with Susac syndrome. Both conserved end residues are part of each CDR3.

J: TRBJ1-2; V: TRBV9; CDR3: CASSVGSLAAYGYTF
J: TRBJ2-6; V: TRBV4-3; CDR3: CASSQDLGTSGANVLTF
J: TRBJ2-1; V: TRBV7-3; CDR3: CASSLTGQGHNEQFF
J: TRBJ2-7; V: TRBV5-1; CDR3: CASSSMALLPRVKGEQYF
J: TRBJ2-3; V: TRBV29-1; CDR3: CSVGTSGLTDTQYF
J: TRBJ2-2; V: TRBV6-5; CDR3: CASSYSLATGELFF
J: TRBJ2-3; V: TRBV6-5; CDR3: CASSLGLRDTQYF
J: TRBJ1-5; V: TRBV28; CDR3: CASSLSLGRGLGSNQPQHF
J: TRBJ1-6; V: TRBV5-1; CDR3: CASSLGQSNSPLHF
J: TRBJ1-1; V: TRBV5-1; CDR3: CASSLSPGGVDTEAFF
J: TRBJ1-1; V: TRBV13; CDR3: CASSWGYEAFF
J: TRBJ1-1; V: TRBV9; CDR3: CASSAAGDEARYTEAFF
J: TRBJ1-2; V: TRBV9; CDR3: CASSVTDGGYTF
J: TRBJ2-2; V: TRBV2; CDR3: CASSEAGANTGELFF
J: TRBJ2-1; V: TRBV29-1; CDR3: CSVRQGVDEQFF
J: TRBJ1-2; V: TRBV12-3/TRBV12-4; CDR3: CASSPTGRYGYTF
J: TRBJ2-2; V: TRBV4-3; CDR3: CASSQDRGAINTGELFF
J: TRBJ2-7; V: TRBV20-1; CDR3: CSARNPTGARFYEQYF
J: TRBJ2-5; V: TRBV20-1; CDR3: CRGGAEGRETQYF
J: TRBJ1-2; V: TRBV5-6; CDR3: CASSYQGAFNYGYTF
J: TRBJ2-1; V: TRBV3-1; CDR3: CASSQGLAGAYNEQFF
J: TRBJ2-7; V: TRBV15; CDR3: CATSRGDVPYEQYF
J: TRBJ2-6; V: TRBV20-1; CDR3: CSARDLGRAGANVLTF
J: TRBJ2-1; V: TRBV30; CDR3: CAWTPRAISYNEQFF
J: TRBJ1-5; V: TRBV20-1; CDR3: CSARAAGTGVEQPQHF
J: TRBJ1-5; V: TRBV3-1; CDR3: CASSQDQGRGAGPQHF
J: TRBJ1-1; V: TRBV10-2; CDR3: CATSGTPRTEAFF
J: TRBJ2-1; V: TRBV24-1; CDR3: CATSDADRDNEQFF
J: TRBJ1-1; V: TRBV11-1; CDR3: CASTRNRGRTEAFF
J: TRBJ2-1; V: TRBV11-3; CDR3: CASSPGRAGGDEQFF
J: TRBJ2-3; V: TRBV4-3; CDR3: CASSQDPGGRGGSDTQYF
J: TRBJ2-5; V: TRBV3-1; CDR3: CASSFGGRPETQYF
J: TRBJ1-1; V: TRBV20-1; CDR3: CSAKPGQGGTEAFF
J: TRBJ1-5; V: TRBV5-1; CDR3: CASSLDYQGSGNQPQHF
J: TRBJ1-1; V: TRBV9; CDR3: CASSPRSRREAFF
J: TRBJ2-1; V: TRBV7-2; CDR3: CASSQDGEQFF
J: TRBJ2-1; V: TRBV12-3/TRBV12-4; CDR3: CASSPPRGIYNEQFF
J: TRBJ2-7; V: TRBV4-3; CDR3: CASSQDTGHEQYF
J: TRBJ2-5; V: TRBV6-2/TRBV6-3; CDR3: CASGDRDRDWGTQYF
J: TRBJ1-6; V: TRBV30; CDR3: CAWTSYNSPLHF
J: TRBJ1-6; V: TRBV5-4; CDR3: CASAPNPRYNSPLHF
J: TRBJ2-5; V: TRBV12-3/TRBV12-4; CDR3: CASSFPLQETQYF
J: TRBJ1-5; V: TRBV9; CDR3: CASSVGAGDQPQHF
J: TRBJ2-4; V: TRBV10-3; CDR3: CAISPGLAKNIQYF
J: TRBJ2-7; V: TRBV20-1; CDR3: CSARDDRSYEQYF
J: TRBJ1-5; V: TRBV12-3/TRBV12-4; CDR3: CASSLGGRSNQPQHF
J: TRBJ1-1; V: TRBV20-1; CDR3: CSARWGLNTEAFF
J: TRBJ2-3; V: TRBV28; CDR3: CASSSSGGALDTQYF
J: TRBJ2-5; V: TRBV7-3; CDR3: CASSLTGSRGAETQYF
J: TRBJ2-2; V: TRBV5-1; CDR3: CASRPGQANTGELFF
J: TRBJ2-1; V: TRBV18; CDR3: CASSRGRNEQFF
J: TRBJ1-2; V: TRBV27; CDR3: CASSLRALTGHGYGYTF
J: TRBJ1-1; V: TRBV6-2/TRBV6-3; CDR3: CASSYSYQGARMNTEAFF
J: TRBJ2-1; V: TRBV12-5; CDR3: CASGLVPQGANEQFF